The source of this T cell receptor beta chain is a study of T cell repertoires in cytomegalovirus infection (dated by TCRdb to between 2018 and 2020). As for the study more broadly: The peptide stimulations were aimed at well-studied HLA-B-restricted epitopes as well as recently identified HLA-C-restricted CMV epitopes, whose presentation resists viral immunomodulation. The HLA type of each donor mattered for the analysis, because public TCR beta signatures pointed to carriage of CMV infection along with the matching HLA type. General conclusions and limits of the study: Cumulative frequency of public TCR beta family members discriminated carriers of CMV infection plus the relevant HLA type in this cohort and an independent approximately 340-donor cohort. In the ex vivo response, HLA-C-restricted CMV-specific TCR beta clonotypes were dominant, and in two of eight donors the single most frequent clonotype came from this HLA-C-restricted group.

Per the germline V gene (reference sequence), LNHDA is the CDR1 and SQIVND is the CDR2. The CDR3 runs 13 residues from the cysteine to the phenylalanine. Just the 39-base CDR3 DNA is kept, in frame starting at base 1. At the junction V is shortened by 6 bases and J by 3 bases, with 11 bases in between. This clonotype was detected only a few times. The antigen it binds to is not known. Qualities for individual bases were not recorded, and no much larger clone is one base off. Per the publication, the treatment or condition label means: in vitro stimulation with specific CMV peptide epitopes to enrich CMV-specific T cells. The sample was run on an Illumina HiSeq 1500. TCRdb applied fastp at Q25 and MiXCR to the public reads, then kept only in-frame beta chains. Rows matching on CDR3 protein sequence are summarized as one entry with the most common DNA and genes. A total of about 920,000 distinct CDR3 sequences appear in this sample, 31% of them only once. Over 13% of the sample lies in the top ten.

The rearranged segments are TRBV19 and TRBJ1-1; the D segment could be TRBD1, given 5 matching bases. The TCR sequence derives from a human donor in good health (CMV status not recorded). Some clones in this sample may be carry-over from other donors' samples. The sequenced sample was cultured CD8+ T cells from PBMCs, obtained from culture after CMV antigen stimulation. The nucleotides read TGTGCCAGTAGGACCAGAGGGGACACTGAAGCTTTCTTT. Its product reads: CASRTRGDTEAFF.